The 6 T cell receptor beta chains given below trace back to one sample, sequenced in a study of CD8 T cells in Susac syndrome. cDNA came from 0.5 to 1 ug RNA primed by random hexamers. One entry per CDR3 protein results from TCRdb running MiXCR on the immunoSEQ multiplex PCR reads. Here the sample spans more than 100,000 distinct CDR3 sequences, about 95% being singletons. Specimen: CD8+ T cells from PBMCs. The receptors were sampled from a human donor with Susac syndrome.

The V and J genes are TRBV27 and TRBJ1-5, with 7 bases aligning to TRBD1. This CDR3 contains 14 residues. Germline loops: CDR1 MNHEY, CDR2 SMNVEV (reference sequence). J was trimmed by 5 bases and V by 3 bases; bases with no gene match: 4. The CDR3 reads CASSFVGGHQPQHF. The CDR3, as DNA: TGTGCCAGCAGTTTCGTAGGGGGCCATCAGCCCCAGCATTTT.

The rearrangement joins TRBV4-1 to TRBJ1-1, with TRBD1 matching over 8 bases. This CDR3 is 14 amino acids long. V shed 8 bases, J shed 0 bases, and the junction held 5 bases outside the gene matches. Germline V gene sequence: CDR1 MGHRA, CDR2 YSYEKL. This CDR3 reads CASRDRFMNTEAFF. The CDR3 DNA sequence: TGCGCCAGCCGGGACAGGTTCATGAACACTGAAGCTTTCTTT.

The chain carries TRBV4-2 and TRBJ2-7; 9 bases map to TRBD2. The CDR3 extends over 15 amino acids. Germline V gene data show CDR1 as LGHNA and CDR2 as YNFKEQ. The J segment lost 3 bases and the V segment lost 3 bases, leaving 6 bases of the junction unmatched. The CDR3: CASSQISGGLYEQYF. CDR3 coding DNA: TGTGCCAGCAGCCAGATTAGCGGGGGACTCTACGAGCAGTACTTC.

In this sample, this clonotype turned up once. The CDR3 DNA reads as TGTGCCAGCAGTTACTCCCAGGGAAGTGGCCAGTACTTC. It yields the protein CASSYSQGSGQYF. The chain couples TRBV6-5 to TRBJ2-5; weak D call: TRBD1 (5 bases). The CDR3 consists of 13 residues. Germline CDR1 MNHEY, CDR2 SVGAGI. With 0 bases removed from V and 10 bases from J, the gap between germline ends came to 12 bases.

J is TRBJ2-5 and V is TRBV4-1, with D hard to call. The germline V gene has CDR1 MGHRA and CDR2 YSYEKL. CDR3 length: 14 residues. V lost 3 bases, J lost 1 base, and 9 bases lay in between. CDR3 protein: CASSQEDGQETQYF. CDR3 sequence (DNA): TGCGCCAGCAGCCAGGAAGACGGCCAAGAGACCCAGTACTTC.

The chain joins TRBV7-8 to TRBJ2-7, with 8 bases matching TRBD2. The trim removed 5 bases at V and 0 bases at J, leaving 6 bases unmatched. The germline V gene encodes CDR1 SGHVS and CDR2 FQNEAQ. The CDR3 has 15 residues. The CDR3 bases are TGTGCCAGCAGCGAGACTAGCGACCTCTCCTACGAGCAGTACTTC. Translated, it gives CASSETSDLSYEQYF.